This T cell receptor (beta chain) appears in the sequencing data of a study of blood T cell repertoires in COVID-19. Study details: Samples came from the United States, Italy and Spain, spanning acute and convalescent COVID-19. Sources were T cells, B-cell-depleted T cells, or PBMCs; the material itself was cDNA or gDNA.

The trim removed 5 bases at V and 0 bases at J, leaving 6 bases unmatched. The CDR3 loop spans 16 amino acids. The germline CDR1 and CDR2 sequences are SNHLY and FYNNEI. Authors' processing steps: Quantification of nucleated cells was approximated via reference gene primer amplification. Clones were sequenced by immunoSEQ multiplex PCR, and TCRdb holds only the in-frame ones, with some missing. The V and J calls and the clone size are those of that table, but D and trimming were determined from the DNA. This table has about 70,000 clones, roughly 89% appearing once. The chain is built from TRBV2 and TRBJ2-3, with 9 bases that match TRBD2. This receptor was taken from a man in his 60s with acute or convalescent COVID-19. Material for sequencing was peripheral blood. CDR3 DNA sequence: TGTGCCAGCAGTCTTCCTAGCGGGGTGAGCACAGATACGCAGTATTTT. It encodes CASSLPSGVSTDTQYF.